The next 30 T cell receptor beta chains were all read from a single sample in a study of T cell repertoires in cytomegalovirus infection. TCRdb reanalysed the reads using MiXCR and keeps one entry per CDR3 protein. The sample holds 630,000 or so distinct CDR3 sequences; 20% to 30% are singletons and the top ten take around 8%. Sequenced input: CD8+ T cells from PBMCs. These receptors were taken from a human donor in good health (CMV status not recorded). Some clones in this sample may be carry-over from other donors' samples.

The chain combines TRBV5-6 with TRBJ1-1; possible D gene TRBD1, 5 bases. The CDR3 sequence is 14 residues long. CDR1 and CDR2 (germline): SGHDT, YYEEEE. Trimming took off 0 bases at V and 5 bases at J, with 11 bases between the two ends. CDR3 bases: TGTGCCAGCAGCTTGGTAGGGGTAAGGACTGAAGCTTTCTTT. Its protein product is CASSLVGVRTEAFF.

The V gene is TRBV28, the J gene TRBJ1-2; D gene unclear. V dropped 6 bases and J dropped 0 bases, with 20 bases sitting between them. The CDR3 covers 17 residues. Germline V gives CDR1 MDHEN, CDR2 SYDVKM. This chain's CDR3 is CASRTVVGSLPNYGYTF. The CDR3 nucleotides read TGTGCCAGCAGGACCGTTGTTGGGTCGCTCCCTAACTATGGCTACACCTTC.

The rearrangement joins TRBV2 to TRBJ2-4; TRBD2 agrees at 14 bases. The germline V gene encodes CDR1 SNHLY and CDR2 FYNNEI. This CDR3 contains 19 residues. Losses at the gene ends were 7 bases for V and 8 bases for J; bases not matched to a gene: 19. The CDR3 spells CASTPRVTTSGGALDIQYF. The CDR3 DNA reads TGTGCCAGCACCCCGAGGGTTACGACTAGCGGGGGGGCCCTGGACATTCAGTACTTC.

This clonotype came up once. A read error may be the cause here, since a much bigger clone is one base away. This chain joins TRBV2 and TRBJ2-3, with 10 bases aligning to TRBD2. CDR1 is SNHLY and CDR2 is FYNNEI in the germline V gene. The CDR3 extends over 17 amino acids. The CDR3 is CASSPFLAGASTDTRYF. Written as DNA, the CDR3 is TGTGCCAGCAGTCCTTTTCTAGCGGGGGCTAGCACAGATACGCGGTATTTT.

The V gene is TRBV14, the J gene TRBJ2-7; possibly TRBD1 for D (6 bases). The V and J ends lost 4 bases and 2 bases respectively, with 12 bases between them. Per germline, CDR1 SGHDN and CDR2 FVKESK. This CDR3 has 14 residues. The DNA of the CDR3 is TGTGCCAGCAGCCTCCGGGACAACCCCTACGAGCAGTACTTC. Amino acids: CASSLRDNPYEQYF.

This clonotype has a count of ten or more. The chain links TRBV6-1 to TRBJ2-1; no clear D. Germline V CDR1 and CDR2: MNHNS, SASEGT. The CDR3 loop spans 12 amino acids. Trimming shortened V by 1 base and J by 7 bases, and 5 bases separated the two germline ends. The DNA for the CDR3 is TGTGCCAGCAGTGAAGGGAAGAATGAGCAGTTCTTC. The encoded protein is CASSEGKNEQFF.

This clonotype was recorded at least ten times. The genes are TRBV7-2 and TRBJ1-1; D call uncertain. CDR3 size: 14 residues. Trimming cost V 2 bases and J 2 bases, with 9 bases left between them. CDR1 SGHTA and CDR2 FQGNSA come from the germline V gene. The CDR3 nucleotides read TGTGCCAGCAGCTTATGGCGTTACAACACTGAAGCTTTCTTT. Amino acids: CASSLWRYNTEAFF.

The V call is TRBV6-6, the J call TRBJ2-5; maybe TRBD2 (5 bases). Germline loops: CDR1 MNHNY, CDR2 SVGAGI (reference sequence). The V end was cut by 7 bases, the J end by 0 bases, with 18 bases between. The CDR3 runs 16 residues. CDR3 DNA sequence: TGTGCCAGCACCAACCCGGGCAGGAGGTACCAAGAGACCCAGTACTTC. Encoded protein: CASTNPGRRYQETQYF.

To note about this clonotype: Just one base apart from a much larger clone, this may be a read error. V usage is TRBV14 and J usage is TRBJ1-5; D gene unclear. The V gene's germline CDR1 is SGHDN and CDR2 FVKESK. This CDR3 region has 19 residues. CDR3 DNA sequence: TGTGCCAACAGCCAAGAATCGATTCGTGAGACTCAACCGGGTCAGCCCCAGCATTTT. This sequence encodes CANSQESIRETQPGQPQHF.

The V gene is TRBV28, the J gene TRBJ1-1; D is unclear. Per the germline V gene, CDR1 is MDHEN and CDR2 is SYDVKM. Trimming left V 5 bases short and J 5 bases short, with 24 bases between. The CDR3 sequence is 17 residues long. The CDR3 region is CASSPDGTSSYWTEAFF. DNA for the CDR3: TGTGCCAGCAGTCCGGATGGCACAAGTTCGTATTGGACTGAAGCTTTCTTT.

The rearrangement uses TRBV19 and TRBJ2-3, with unresolved D. This CDR3 has 19 residues. Germline CDR1 and CDR2: LNHDA and SQIVND (reference sequence). V lost 5 bases and J 6 bases, leaving 30 bases between the germline ends. As DNA, the CDR3 is TGTGCCAGTAGTCCCCCTCGCCCAACTGACCGCAGATCGGCTGATACGCAGTATTTT. Translating gives CASSPPRPTDRRSADTQYF. The full variable domain, with the rest looked up from reference TRBV19 and TRBJ2-3, is DGGITQSPKYLFRKEGQNVTLSCEQNLNHDAMYWYRQDPGQGLRLIYYSQIVNDFQKGDIAEGYSVSREKKESFPLTVTSAQKNPTAFYLCASSPPRPTDRRSADTQYFGPGTRLTVL.

V and J are TRBV10-3 and TRBJ2-7; no reliable D call. The V gene lost 6 bases and the J gene lost 6 bases, with 15 bases spanning the gap. The germline V gene encodes CDR1 ENHRY and CDR2 SYGVKD. This CDR3 is built from 13 residues. In nucleotides, the CDR3 is TGTGCCATCAGGAGAGACGGGCTTGGCGAGCAGTACGTC. This codes for CAIRRDGLGEQYV.

The sample holds a few counts of this clonotype. This could be a read error, since a much larger clone is one nucleotide away. This chain links TRBV7-9 with TRBJ2-5; D unclear. The CDR3 consists of 12 residues. The germline V gene has CDR1 SEHNR and CDR2 FQNEAQ (reference sequence). Trimming left V 5 bases short and J 1 base short, with 5 bases between. The CDR3 here is CASSHRQETQYF. For the CDR3, the DNA is TGTGCCAGCAGCCACCGCCAAGAGACCCAGTACTTC.

This clonotype was observed at least ten times. The chain combines TRBV7-2 with TRBJ1-2; possibly TRBD1 for D (5 bases). Per the germline V gene, CDR1 is SGHTA and CDR2 is FQGNSA. CDR3 length: 13 residues. V lost 5 bases and J 4 bases, leaving 11 bases between the germline ends. CDR3 region: CASSAGRGYGYTF. The DNA for the CDR3 is TGTGCCAGCAGCGCCGGGAGGGGCTATGGCTACACCTTC.

The chain recombines TRBV6-2 or TRBV6-3 with TRBJ1-2; D is unresolved. The V gene's germline CDR1 is MNHEY and CDR2 SVGEGT. V lost 2 bases to trimming and J lost 7 bases, with 17 bases between them. This CDR3 region has 15 residues. CDR3 nucleotide sequence: TGTGCCAGCAGTTACATTATAACAGCTACTGGTGGCTACACCTTC. Translated, it gives CASSYIITATGGYTF.

Points on this clonotype: The junction departs from germline at one end; a sequencing error may be responsible. V is TRBV7-6 and J is TRBJ2-3; no definite D call. Germline V gene lookup returns CDR1 SGHVS and CDR2 FNYEAQ. This CDR3 is built from 14 residues. The CDR3 region is CTSSPTGGQDTQYF. For the CDR3, the DNA is TGTACCAGCAGCCCCACGGGTGGCCAGGATACGCAGTATTTT.

About this clonotype itself: Its ends do not fully match the called genes, so a read error is possible. The V and J genes are TRBV23-1 and TRBJ2-7; D possibly corresponds to TRBD1 (5 bases). TRBV23-1 is recorded as an ORF, its role being uncertain. The CDR3 sequence is 12 residues long. CDR3 nucleotide sequence: TGCGCCAGCAGTCAACAGGGAAATGAGCGGTACTTC. This encodes CASSQQGNERYF.

This clonotype occurred a few times. The chain links TRBV6-2 or TRBV6-3 to TRBJ2-7, with D perhaps being TRBD1 or TRBD2 (6 bases each). Germline CDR1 is MNHEY and CDR2 is SVGEGT. The CDR3 length is 17 residues. With 2 bases removed from V and 1 base from J, the gap between germline ends came to 18 bases. CDR3 amino acids: CASSYGFPGALSYEQYF. The CDR3 bases are TGTGCCAGCAGTTACGGTTTCCCGGGGGCACTGTCCTACGAGCAGTACTTC.

The CDR3 sequence: CASSLVRTGAPGGANVLTF. The CDR3 nucleotides read TGTGCCAGCAGCTTGGTTCGGACAGGGGCGCCTGGGGGGGCCAACGTCCTGACTTTC. V gene TRBV5-6 combines with J gene TRBJ2-6, with TRBD1 matching 9 bases. CDR3 size: 19 residues. Germline CDR1 SGHDT, CDR2 YYEEEE. V dropped 0 bases and J dropped 4; count of bases not matched to a gene: 11.

This clonotype has a handful of counts. The V call is TRBV29-1, the J call TRBJ2-7; D gene unclear. Trimming took 2 bases from V and 2 from J, leaving 10 bases between them. CDR1 SQVTM and CDR2 ANQGSEA come from the germline V gene. The CDR3 sequence is 13 residues long. CDR3 region: CSVELTSAYEQYF. The CDR3 DNA reads TGCAGCGTTGAACTTACATCGGCCTACGAGCAGTACTTC.

The chain uses TRBV5-1 and TRBJ2-1, with D hard to call. CDR3 size: 15 residues. V lost 0 bases to trimming and J lost 2 bases, with 9 bases between them. The germline V gene encodes CDR1 SGHRS and CDR2 YFSETQ. The CDR3 loop is CASSLEFMTYNEQFF. CDR3 nucleotide sequence: TGCGCCAGCAGCTTGGAGTTCATGACCTACAATGAGCAGTTCTTC.

Points on this clonotype: This sequence may be a read error, since a much larger clone differs from it by one base. The CDR3: CVSSLSRTGPNTGELFF. The CDR3 bases are TGTGTCAGCAGCTTATCCCGGACAGGACCGAACACCGGGGAGCTGTTTTTT. The rearrangement uses TRBV7-8 and TRBJ2-2, with 7 bases identical to TRBD1. The CDR3 runs 17 residues. The germline V gene has CDR1 SGHVS and CDR2 FQNEAQ.

This clonotype has just a few counts. J is TRBJ2-7 and V is TRBV6-5; TRBD1 might be the D (6 bases). The CDR3 length is 15 residues. From germline, CDR1 is MNHEY and CDR2 SVGAGI. V was trimmed by 0 bases and J by 2 bases, leaving 11 bases between them. CDR3 region: CASSYSPQGPYEQYF. The CDR3 DNA reads TGTGCCAGCAGTTACTCTCCCCAGGGGCCCTACGAGCAGTACTTC.

With respect to this clonotype: A much larger clone differs from this one at a single base, so this may be a read error. A read error is likely, as this CDR3 ends without the conserved phenylalanine or tryptophan. V gene TRBV7-6 combines with J gene TRBJ2-3, with TRBD2 matching 12 bases. The germline CDR1 and CDR2 sequences are SGHVS and FNYEAQ. Trimming cost V 5 bases and J 4 bases; bases outside gene matches: 7. The CDR3 has 16 residues. The CDR3 sequence: CASSASGGGPADTQYL. The CDR3 bases are TGTGCCAGCAGCGCTAGCGGGGGGGGACCCGCAGATACGCAGTATCTT.

V and J are TRBV15 and TRBJ1-1; 8 positions agree with TRBD1. With V trimmed by 2 bases and J by 3 bases, 20 bases remained unmatched. Germline CDR1 reads LNHNV; CDR2 reads YYDKDF (reference sequence). The CDR3 loop spans 20 amino acids. This CDR3 is CATSRSPSGGSLIWDTEAFF. In nucleotides, the CDR3 is TGTGCCACCAGCAGATCGCCTTCAGGGGGCTCGTTGATTTGGGACACTGAAGCTTTCTTT.

This clonotype has a count of ten or more. V and J are TRBV7-6 and TRBJ2-1; D remains ambiguous. CDR1 SGHVS and CDR2 FNYEAQ come from the germline V gene. V was pared by 1 base and J by 2 bases, with 9 bases between. This CDR3 has 15 residues. CDR3: CASSLVKSPYNEQFF. The CDR3 region has the DNA TGTGCCAGCAGCTTAGTTAAATCCCCCTACAATGAGCAGTTCTTC.

This clonotype was detected a few times. The V gene is TRBV4-3, the J gene TRBJ1-1; tentatively, D is TRBD1 (6 bases). The V and J ends lost 0 bases and 6 bases respectively, with 17 bases between them. The CDR3 spans 16 residues. The germline CDR1 and CDR2 sequences are LGHNA and YSLEER. CDR3 in amino acids: CASSQDWAGARAEAFF. CDR3 coding DNA: TGCGCCAGCAGCCAAGATTGGGCAGGGGCGAGGGCTGAAGCTTTCTTT.

Only one count was recorded for this clonotype. An end of the junction does not agree with germline; a read error may underlie this. This chain joins TRBV20-1 and TRBJ1-2; no definite D call. The CDR3 has 12 amino acids. CDR1 and CDR2 from the germline V gene are DFQATT and SNEGSKA (reference sequence). The CDR3 DNA follows: TGCAGTACTAGAACCAGGACGGCAGGCTACACCTTC. Translation: CSTRTRTAGYTF.

CDR3: CASTSSSGGDPSGANVLTF. The CDR3 DNA reads TGTGCCAGCACCTCCTCTTCAGGGGGAGATCCCTCTGGGGCCAACGTCCTGACTTTC. The chain is built from TRBV12-3 or TRBV12-4 and TRBJ2-6, with 7 bases identical to TRBD1. This CDR3 is 19 amino acids long. Trimming cost V 7 bases and J 0 bases; bases outside gene matches: 15.

As concerns this clonotype: One junction end disagrees with the germline gene, perhaps due to a read error. The chain couples TRBV20-1 to TRBJ1-3; D gene unclear. This CDR3 spans 17 amino acids. CDR1 is DFQATT and CDR2 is SNEGSKA in the germline V gene (reference sequence). The CDR3, as DNA: TGCAGTGCTAGAGATCCCCCAAATGGGAGTGCCGGAAGCACCATATATTTT. Its translation is CSARDPPNGSAGSTIYF.